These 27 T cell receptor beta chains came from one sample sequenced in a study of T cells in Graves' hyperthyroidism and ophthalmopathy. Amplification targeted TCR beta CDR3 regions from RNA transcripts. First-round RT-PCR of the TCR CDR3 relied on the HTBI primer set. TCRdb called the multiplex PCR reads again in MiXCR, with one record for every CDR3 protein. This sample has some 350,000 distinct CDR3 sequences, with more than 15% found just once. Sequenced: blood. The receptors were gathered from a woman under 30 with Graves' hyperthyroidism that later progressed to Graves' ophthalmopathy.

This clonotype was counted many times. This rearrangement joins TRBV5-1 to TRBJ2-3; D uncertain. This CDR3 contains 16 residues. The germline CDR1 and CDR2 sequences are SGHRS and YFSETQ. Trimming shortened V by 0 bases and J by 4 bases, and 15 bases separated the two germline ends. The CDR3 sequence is CASSLAKPGFPDTQYF. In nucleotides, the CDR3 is TGCGCCAGCAGCTTGGCCAAACCCGGTTTCCCAGATACGCAGTATTTT.

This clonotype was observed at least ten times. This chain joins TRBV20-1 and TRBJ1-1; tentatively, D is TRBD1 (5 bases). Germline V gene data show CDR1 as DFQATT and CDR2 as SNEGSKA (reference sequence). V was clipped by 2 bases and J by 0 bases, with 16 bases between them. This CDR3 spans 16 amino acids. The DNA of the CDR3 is TGCAGTGCTAGAAGGGACTTTACAGCCTTGAACACTGAAGCTTTCTTT. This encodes CSARRDFTALNTEAFF.

DNA for the CDR3: TGTGCCAGCAGCTTGGTGAACGGGATGAGCTCCTACGAGCAGTACTTC. This sequence encodes CASSLVNGMSSYEQYF. This chain connects TRBV5-5 to TRBJ2-7, with TRBD2 as a possible D gene (5 bases). The CDR3 length is 16 residues. Germline loops: CDR1 SGHKS, CDR2 YYEKEE (reference sequence). With 0 bases removed from V and 0 bases from J, the gap between germline ends came to 13 bases.

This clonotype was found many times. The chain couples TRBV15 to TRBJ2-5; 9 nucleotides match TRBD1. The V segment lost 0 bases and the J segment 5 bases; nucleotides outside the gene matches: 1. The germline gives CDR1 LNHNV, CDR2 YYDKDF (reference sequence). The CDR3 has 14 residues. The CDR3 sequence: CATSREGQGETQYF. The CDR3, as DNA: TGTGCCACCAGCAGAGAGGGACAGGGTGAGACCCAGTACTTC.

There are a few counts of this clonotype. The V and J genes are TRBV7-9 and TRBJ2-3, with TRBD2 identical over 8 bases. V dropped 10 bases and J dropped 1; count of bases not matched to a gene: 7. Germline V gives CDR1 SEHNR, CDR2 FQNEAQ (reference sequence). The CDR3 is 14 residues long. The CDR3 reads CATSGSGGTDTQYF. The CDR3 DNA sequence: TGTGCCACGAGCGGGAGTGGCGGCACAGATACGCAGTATTTT.

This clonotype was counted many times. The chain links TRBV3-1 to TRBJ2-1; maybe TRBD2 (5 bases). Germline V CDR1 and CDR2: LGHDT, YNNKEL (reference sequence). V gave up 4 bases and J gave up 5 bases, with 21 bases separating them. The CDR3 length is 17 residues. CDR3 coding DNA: TGTGCCAGCAGCCTCCCTAGAGGGAGATCTGGGAACAATGAGCAGTTCTTC. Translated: CASSLPRGRSGNNEQFF.

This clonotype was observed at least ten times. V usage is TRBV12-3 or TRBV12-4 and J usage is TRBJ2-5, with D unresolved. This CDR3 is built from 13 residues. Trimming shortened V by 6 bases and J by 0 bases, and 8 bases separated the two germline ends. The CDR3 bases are TGTGCCAGCAGGGTGGCAGACCAAGAGACCCAGTACTTC. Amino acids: CASRVADQETQYF.

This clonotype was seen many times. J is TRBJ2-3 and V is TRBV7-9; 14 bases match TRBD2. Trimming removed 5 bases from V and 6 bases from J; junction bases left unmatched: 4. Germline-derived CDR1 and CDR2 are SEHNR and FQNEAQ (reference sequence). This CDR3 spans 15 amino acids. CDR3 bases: TGTGCCAGCAGCCGGACTAGCGGGAGGTCCGATACGCAGTATTTT. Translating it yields CASSRTSGRSDTQYF.

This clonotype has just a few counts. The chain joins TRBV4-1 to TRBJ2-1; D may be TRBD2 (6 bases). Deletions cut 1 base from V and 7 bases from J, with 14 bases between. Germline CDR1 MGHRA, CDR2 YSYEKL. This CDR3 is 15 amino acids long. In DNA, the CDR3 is TGCGCCAGCAGCCAAGTTACTAGCTCCCAGAATGAGCAGTTCTTC. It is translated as CASSQVTSSQNEQFF.

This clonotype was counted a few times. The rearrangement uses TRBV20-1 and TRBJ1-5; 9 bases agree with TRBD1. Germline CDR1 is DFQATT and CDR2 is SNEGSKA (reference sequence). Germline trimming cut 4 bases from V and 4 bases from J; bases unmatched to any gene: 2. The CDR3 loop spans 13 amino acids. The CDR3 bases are TGCAGTGCTAAGGACAGGGGTAATCAGCCCCAGCATTTT. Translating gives CSAKDRGNQPQHF.

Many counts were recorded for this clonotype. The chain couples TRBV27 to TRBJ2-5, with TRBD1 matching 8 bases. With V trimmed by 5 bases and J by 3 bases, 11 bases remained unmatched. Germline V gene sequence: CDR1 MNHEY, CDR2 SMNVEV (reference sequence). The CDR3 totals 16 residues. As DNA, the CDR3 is TGTGCCAGCAGTCTGAGATCAGGACAGGGTAAAGAGACCCAGTACTTC. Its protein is CASSLRSGQGKETQYF.

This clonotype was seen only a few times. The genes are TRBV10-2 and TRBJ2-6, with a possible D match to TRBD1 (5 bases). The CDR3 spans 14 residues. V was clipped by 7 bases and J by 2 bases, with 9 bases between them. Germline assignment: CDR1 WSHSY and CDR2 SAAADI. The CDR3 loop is CASNDRAGANVLTF. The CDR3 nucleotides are TGCGCCAGCAACGACAGAGCTGGGGCCAACGTCCTGACTTTC.

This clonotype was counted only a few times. The CDR3 loop is CASSLNTGALYEQYF. The CDR3, as DNA: TGTGCCAGCAGTTTAAATACAGGGGCCCTATACGAGCAGTACTTC. The V call is TRBV28, the J call TRBJ2-7; TRBD1 agrees at 7 bases. Losses at the gene ends were 2 bases for V and 4 bases for J; bases not matched to a gene: 8. This CDR3 has 15 amino acids. Per germline, CDR1 MDHEN and CDR2 SYDVKM.

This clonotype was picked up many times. The CDR3 here is CASGTSGSKTGELFF. In nucleotides, the CDR3 is TGCGCCAGCGGGACTAGCGGGAGTAAGACCGGGGAGCTGTTTTTT. V gene TRBV5-1 combines with J gene TRBJ2-2; TRBD2 agrees at 14 bases. CDR1 and CDR2 from the germline V gene are SGHRS and YFSETQ. J was trimmed by 5 bases and V by 7 bases; bases with no gene match: 4. The CDR3 covers 15 residues. Full variable domain (missing parts from reference TRBV5-1 and TRBJ2-2): KAGVTQTPRYLIKTRGQQVTLSCSPISGHRSVSWYQQTPGQGLQFLFEYFSETQRNKGNFPGRFSGRQFSNSRSEMNVSTLELGDSALYLCASGTSGSKTGELFFGEGSRLTVL.

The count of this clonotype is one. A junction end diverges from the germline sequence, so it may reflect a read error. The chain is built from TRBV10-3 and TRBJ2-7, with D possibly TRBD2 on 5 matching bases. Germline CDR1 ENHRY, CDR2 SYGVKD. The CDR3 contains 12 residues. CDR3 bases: TGTGCCATCTCCACGGGATCCTACGGGCAGTACTTC. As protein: CAISTGSYGQYF.

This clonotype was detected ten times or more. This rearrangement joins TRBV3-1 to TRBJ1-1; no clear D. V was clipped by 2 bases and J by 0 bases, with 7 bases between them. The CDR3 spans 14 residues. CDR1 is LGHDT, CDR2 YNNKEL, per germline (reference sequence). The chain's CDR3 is CASSQTGMNTEAFF. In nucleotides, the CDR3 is TGTGCCAGCAGCCAAACTGGCATGAACACTGAAGCTTTCTTT.

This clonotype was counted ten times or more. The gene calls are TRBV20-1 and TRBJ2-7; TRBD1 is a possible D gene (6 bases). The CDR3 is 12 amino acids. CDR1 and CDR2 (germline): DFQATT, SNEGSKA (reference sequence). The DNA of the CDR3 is TGCAATGCAACCACAGGGACCTACGAGCAGTACTTC. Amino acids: CNATTGTYEQYF.

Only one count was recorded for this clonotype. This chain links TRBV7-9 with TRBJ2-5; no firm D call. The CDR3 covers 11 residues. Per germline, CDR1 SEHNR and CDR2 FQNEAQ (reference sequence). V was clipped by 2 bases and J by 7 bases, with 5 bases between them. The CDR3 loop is CASSLWGTQYF. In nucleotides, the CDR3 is TGTGCCAGCAGCTTATGGGGGACCCAGTACTTC.

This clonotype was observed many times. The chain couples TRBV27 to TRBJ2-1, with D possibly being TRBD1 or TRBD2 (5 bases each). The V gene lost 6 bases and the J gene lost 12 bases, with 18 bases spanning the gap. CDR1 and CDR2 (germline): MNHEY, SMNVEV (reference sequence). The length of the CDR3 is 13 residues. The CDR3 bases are TGTGCCAGCAGCCCTACCGGGGCCTCCACGCAGTTCTTC. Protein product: CASSPTGASTQFF.

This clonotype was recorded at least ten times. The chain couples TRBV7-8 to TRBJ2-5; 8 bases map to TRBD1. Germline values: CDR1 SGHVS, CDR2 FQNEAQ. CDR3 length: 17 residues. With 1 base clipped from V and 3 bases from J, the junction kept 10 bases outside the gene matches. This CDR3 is CASSLGFVGTGKETQYF. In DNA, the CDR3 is TGTGCCAGCAGCTTAGGATTTGTGGGGACAGGAAAAGAGACCCAGTACTTC.

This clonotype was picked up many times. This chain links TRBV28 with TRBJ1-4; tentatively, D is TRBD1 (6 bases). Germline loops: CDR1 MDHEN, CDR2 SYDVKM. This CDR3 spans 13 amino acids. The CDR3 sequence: CAGGRRLGEKLFF. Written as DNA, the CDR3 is TGTGCGGGGGGCCGGCGCCTGGGCGAAAAACTGTTTTTT.

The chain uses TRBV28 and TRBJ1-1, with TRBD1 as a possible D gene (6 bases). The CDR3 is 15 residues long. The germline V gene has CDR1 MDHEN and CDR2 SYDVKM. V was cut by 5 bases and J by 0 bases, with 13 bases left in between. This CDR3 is CASSIGGQLNTEAFF. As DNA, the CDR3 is TGTGCCAGCAGTATAGGGGGTCAATTGAACACTGAAGCTTTCTTT.

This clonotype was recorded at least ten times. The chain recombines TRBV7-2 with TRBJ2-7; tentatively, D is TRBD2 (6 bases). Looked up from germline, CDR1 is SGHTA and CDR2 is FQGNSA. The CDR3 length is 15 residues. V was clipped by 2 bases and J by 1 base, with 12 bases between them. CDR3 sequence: CASSLIAGKSYEQYF. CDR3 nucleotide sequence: TGTGCCAGCAGCTTAATCGCGGGGAAGTCCTACGAGCAGTACTTC.

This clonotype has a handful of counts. The CDR3 spells CASRATGDTEAFF. The CDR3, as DNA: TGCGCCAGCAGAGCGACAGGGGACACTGAAGCTTTCTTT. The chain couples TRBV10-1 to TRBJ1-1, with 8 positions matching TRBD1. The V and J ends lost 6 bases and 3 bases, in that order; junction bases with no gene match: 3. This CDR3 has 13 amino acids. Germline CDR1 WNHNN, CDR2 SYGVQD (reference sequence).

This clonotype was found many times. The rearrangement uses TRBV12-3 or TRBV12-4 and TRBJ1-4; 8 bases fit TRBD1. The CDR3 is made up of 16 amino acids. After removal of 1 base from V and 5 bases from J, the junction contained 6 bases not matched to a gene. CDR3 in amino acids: CASSLGSGTGNEKLFF. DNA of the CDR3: TGTGCCAGCAGTTTAGGCTCCGGGACAGGAAATGAAAAACTGTTTTTT.

Here the CDR3 DNA reads TGTGCCAGTAGTATAGGTGCGGGCAACCTACAAGAGACCCAGTACTTC. It codes for CASSIGAGNLQETQYF. The chain recombines TRBV11-2 with TRBJ2-5, with D perhaps TRBD2 (5 bases). Deletions cut 9 bases from V and 2 bases from J, with 22 bases between. This CDR3 is 16 amino acids long. Germline loops: CDR1 SGHAT, CDR2 FQNNGV.

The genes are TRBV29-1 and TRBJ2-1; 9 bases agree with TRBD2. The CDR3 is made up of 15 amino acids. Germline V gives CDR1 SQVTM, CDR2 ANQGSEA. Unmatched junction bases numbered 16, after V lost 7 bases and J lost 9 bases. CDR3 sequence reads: CSGRTPGLAIPEQFF. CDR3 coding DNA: TGCAGCGGACGAACACCGGGACTAGCCATTCCTGAGCAGTTCTTC.